Presented here are 2 T cell receptor beta chains from one specimen sequenced in a study of monozygotic twins with inflammatory bowel disease (dated by TCRdb to between 2019 and 2020). Libraries came from 5' RACE. The sequencing machine was an Illumina HiSeq 2500. TCRdb reprocessed the raw reads; every CDR3 protein sequence is a single record, and DNA is not supplied. The table kept for this sample lists around 400,000 distinct CDR3 sequences. Around 2.3% of the sample is held by the ten biggest clonotypes. Sequenced input: blood. The source of these receptors is a human donor with ulcerative colitis or Crohn's disease, or a healthy co-twin of an affected twin (not recorded which).

The gene calls are TRBV4-1 and TRBJ1-5; TCRdb returns TRBD1, unconfirmable since there is no DNA. The CDR3 covers 18 residues. CDR1 and CDR2 from the germline V gene are MGHRA and YSYEKL. The CDR3 reads CASSQGGGKGGSNQPQHF.

The chain uses TRBV5-1 and TRBJ2-3; absent DNA, TCRdb's TRBD1 call cannot be checked. The CDR3 has 13 amino acids. Germline lookup yields CDR1 SGHRS and CDR2 YFSETQ. The CDR3 spells CASSFTGSDTQYF.